Shown below are 20 T cell receptor beta chains from a single sample sequenced in a study of T-cell memory formation after mild COVID-19 (dated by TCRdb to the early 2020s). Library method: 5' RACE. TCRdb names Illumina NovaSeq 6000 as the instrument used. Using fastp trimming at Q25 and MiXCR clonotype assembly, TCRdb reanalyzed the public sequencing data and kept in-frame beta chains. Identical CDR3 proteins give one entry, which carries the most common genes and DNA. Counted in this sample were roughly 610,000 distinct CDR3 sequences; around a sixth of them appeared once. The ten largest make up about 8.1% of the sample. The sample taken for sequencing was PBMCs or a T cell subset sorted from them (not recorded which). These receptors were collected from an adult woman who had mild COVID-19 (a few samples of this study predate the infection). The sample titles of this study are shuffled in the database, so cell type and time point are left out; the donor was told from shared clones.

The chain joins TRBV14 to TRBJ1-2, with D perhaps TRBD1 (5 bases). The CDR3 covers 13 residues. V was shortened by 5 bases and J by 6 bases, with 13 bases between the two germline ends. Germline CDR1 SGHDN, CDR2 FVKESK. CDR3 sequence: CASSRFGGDGYTF. CDR3 in DNA: TGTGCCAGCAGCAGGTTCGGGGGGGATGGCTACACCTTC.

This chain uses TRBV15 with TRBJ2-6; the match to TRBD1 covers 12 bases. The CDR3 runs to 22 residues. Per the germline V gene, CDR1 is LNHNV and CDR2 is YYDKDF (reference sequence). The V segment lost 0 bases and the J segment 0 bases; nucleotides outside the gene matches: 12. The CDR3 region is CATSRDYTGQGAKYSGANVLTF. DNA for the CDR3: TGTGCCACCAGCAGAGATTATACGGGACAGGGGGCGAAATACTCTGGGGCCAACGTCCTGACTTTC. Complete variable domain (other parts from reference TRBV15 and TRBJ2-6): DAMVIQNPRYQVTQFGKPVTLSCSQTLNHNVMYWYQQKSSQAPKLLFHYYDKDFNNEADTPDNFQSRRPNTSFCFLDIRSPGLGDTAMYLCATSRDYTGQGAKYSGANVLTFGAGSRLTVL.

This clonotype was observed a few times. This chain links TRBV9 with TRBJ2-7, with D perhaps being TRBD1 or TRBD2 (5 bases each). Deletions cut 0 bases from V and 6 bases from J, with 13 bases between. Germline CDR1 reads SGDLS; CDR2 reads YYNGEE. CDR3 length equals 14 residues. The CDR3 nucleotides read TGTGCCAGCAGCGTAGAGGTGGGACCGGGCGAGCAGTACTTC. It is translated as CASSVEVGPGEQYF.

The genes are TRBV7-8 and TRBJ2-7; 7 bases align to TRBD1. This CDR3 has 15 residues. V was clipped by 1 base and J by 5 bases; unmatched bases: 8. Looked up from germline, CDR1 is SGHVS and CDR2 is FQNEAQ. CDR3 nucleotides: TGTGCCAGCAGCTTAGTGGGGCGACAGGGCCACGAGCAGTACTTC. Its protein is CASSLVGRQGHEQYF.

This clonotype was observed a few times. The V gene is TRBV7-3, the J gene TRBJ2-2; 12 bases are shared with TRBD1. There are 17 residues in the CDR3. Germline V CDR1 and CDR2: SGHTA, FQGTGA. V was clipped by 5 bases and J by 5 bases; unmatched bases: 9. In nucleotides, the CDR3 is TGTGCCAGCAGCACGGGGACAGGGGGCGGCCGAACCGGGGAGCTGTTTTTT. This encodes CASSTGTGGGRTGELFF.

The chain carries TRBV5-1 and TRBJ2-3, with D maybe TRBD2 (5 bases). Germline V gene lookup returns CDR1 SGHRS and CDR2 YFSETQ. V lost 2 bases, J lost 2 bases, and 12 bases lay in between. This CDR3 comprises 15 residues. The CDR3 here is CASSFYAGPTDTQYF. The CDR3 DNA follows: TGCGCCAGCAGCTTTTATGCGGGCCCCACAGATACGCAGTATTTT. Full variable domain (rest looked up from reference TRBV5-1 and TRBJ2-3): KAGVTQTPRYLIKTRGQQVTLSCSPISGHRSVSWYQQTPGQGLQFLFEYFSETQRNKGNFPGRFSGRQFSNSRSEMNVSTLELGDSALYLCASSFYAGPTDTQYFGPGTRLTVL.

A few counts support this clonotype. The chain carries TRBV6-2 or TRBV6-3 and TRBJ2-1; 8 bases map to TRBD2. Germline V gene sequence: CDR1 MNHEY, CDR2 SVGEGT. This CDR3 has 16 amino acids. V gave up 4 bases and J gave up 4 bases; unmatched junction bases: 9. The CDR3 DNA sequence: TGTGCCAGCAGTTCCATAAGCGGGAGAGAGTACAATGAGCAGTTCTTC. Translating it yields CASSSISGREYNEQFF.

The chain recombines TRBV3-1 with TRBJ2-4; D ambiguous. The germline CDR1 and CDR2 sequences are LGHDT and YNNKEL (reference sequence). The V end was cut by 1 base, the J end by 6 bases, with 7 bases between. CDR3 length: 13 residues. The CDR3 protein is CASSQASANIQYF. The CDR3 region has the DNA TGTGCCAGCAGCCAAGCGTCAGCAAACATTCAGTACTTC.

This clonotype was counted a few times. The chain carries TRBV29-1 and TRBJ2-3; D is possibly TRBD1 or TRBD2 (5 bases each). Trimming removed 0 bases from V and 4 bases from J, with 14 bases in between. CDR3 length: 15 amino acids. CDR1 and CDR2 (germline): SQVTM, ANQGSEA. CDR3 sequence (DNA): TGCAGCGTTGAAGATTGGGTTTTGGGGGCAGATACGCAGTATTTT. It is translated as CSVEDWVLGADTQYF.

This clonotype was seen only a few times. V is TRBV7-6 and J is TRBJ2-2; no reliable D call. Between the trimmed V and J ends, which lost 5 bases and 5 bases, there was a span of 12 bases. This CDR3 is 14 amino acids long. CDR1 is SGHVS, CDR2 FNYEAQ, per germline. This chain's CDR3 is CASSAEEFTGELFF. The DNA of the CDR3 is TGTGCCAGCAGCGCCGAGGAGTTTACCGGGGAGCTGTTTTTT.

This clonotype was counted between two and nine times. This chain joins TRBV7-8 and TRBJ2-7; TRBD2 might be the D (5 bases). Trimming stripped 2 bases from V and 7 bases from J, with 15 bases between. The CDR3 has 14 residues. The germline V gene has CDR1 SGHVS and CDR2 FQNEAQ. CDR3 in DNA: TGTGCCAGCAGCTTACCCGACGACTACGGGGAGCAGTACTTC. Translation: CASSLPDDYGEQYF.

This clonotype has more than one count but fewer than ten. The V and J genes are TRBV19 and TRBJ2-3; weak D call: TRBD1 (6 bases). Per germline, CDR1 LNHDA and CDR2 SQIVND (reference sequence). V was clipped by 5 bases and J by 2 bases, with 17 bases between them. The CDR3 length is 16 residues. DNA for the CDR3: TGTGCCAGTAGTCATGTGGGTGGGGGCCCCACAGATACGCAGTATTTT. Protein product: CASSHVGGGPTDTQYF.

This clonotype was seen a few times. The V and J genes are TRBV29-1 and TRBJ1-1; D is possibly TRBD1 (5 bases). This CDR3 contains 14 residues. Germline CDR1 reads SQVTM; CDR2 reads ANQGSEA. The V and J ends lost 4 bases and 1 base respectively, with 13 bases between them. CDR3 DNA sequence: TGCAGCGTTGGCGCAGGGAGAGGGAACACTGAAGCTTTCTTT. Translated, it gives CSVGAGRGNTEAFF.

This clonotype was counted ten times or more. The chain carries TRBV10-3 and TRBJ2-1; D might be TRBD1 (5 bases). The CDR3 has 13 residues. Germline V gene sequence: CDR1 ENHRY, CDR2 SYGVKD. The V end lost 1 base, the J end lost 7 bases, and 8 bases lay between the germline ends. The CDR3: CAISEFQGNEQFF. For the CDR3, the DNA is TGTGCCATCAGTGAGTTCCAGGGAAATGAGCAGTTCTTC.

V gene TRBV5-1 combines with J gene TRBJ1-2; no clear D. Trimming took 4 bases from V and 4 from J, leaving 14 bases between them. The CDR3 is 14 amino acids. Germline V gene sequence: CDR1 SGHRS, CDR2 YFSETQ. CDR3 coding DNA: TGCGCCAGCAGCCCAGACGGATCATTCTATGGCTACACCTTC. This encodes CASSPDGSFYGYTF.

The CDR3 spells CASSPGGGTWQPQHF. The CDR3 bases are TGCGCCAGCAGCCCGGGAGGGGGAACTTGGCAGCCCCAGCATTTT. The V gene is TRBV5-1, the J gene TRBJ1-5; possibly TRBD1 for D (6 bases). This CDR3 has 15 residues. With 4 bases removed from V and 7 bases from J, the gap between germline ends came to 18 bases. Germline CDR1 SGHRS, CDR2 YFSETQ.

As DNA, the CDR3 is TGTGCCAGTAGTATAGGAAGGGGCAGCACCGGGGAGCTGTTTTTT. The encoded protein is CASSIGRGSTGELFF. The chain couples TRBV19 to TRBJ2-2, with D perhaps TRBD1 (5 bases). Germline V gene lookup returns CDR1 LNHDA and CDR2 SQIVND (reference sequence). V dropped 1 base and J dropped 4 bases, with 10 bases sitting between them. The length of the CDR3 is 15 residues. Variable domain in full (rest from reference TRBV19 and TRBJ2-2): DGGITQSPKYLFRKEGQNVTLSCEQNLNHDAMYWYRQDPGQGLRLIYYSQIVNDFQKGDIAEGYSVSREKKESFPLTVTSAQKNPTAFYLCASSIGRGSTGELFFGEGSRLTVL.

This chain uses TRBV7-2 with TRBJ2-1, with 7 bases matching TRBD1. The CDR3 length is 15 residues. V dropped 2 bases and J dropped 1; count of bases not matched to a gene: 2. Germline V lookup: CDR1 SGHTA, CDR2 FQGNSA. As DNA, the CDR3 is TGTGCCAGCAGCTTACAGGGGGTATCCTACAATGAGCAGTTCTTC. It yields the protein CASSLQGVSYNEQFF.

V and J are TRBV6-1 and TRBJ1-2; D ambiguous. CDR1 and CDR2 from the germline V gene are MNHNS and SASEGT. Trimming removed 9 bases at V and 6 bases at J, with 17 bases between. This CDR3 is built from 13 residues. The CDR3 reads CASGESGYDGYTF. DNA of the CDR3: TGTGCCAGTGGGGAGTCGGGTTACGATGGCTACACCTTC.

In this sample, this clonotype turned up a few times. The V and J genes are TRBV20-1 and TRBJ2-4; D ambiguous. Between the trimmed V and J ends, which lost 3 bases and 0 bases, there was a span of 12 bases. CDR1 is DFQATT, CDR2 SNEGSKA, per germline (reference sequence). The CDR3 has 15 amino acids. CDR3 in amino acids: CSARSQQIAKNIQYF. The CDR3 DNA sequence: TGCAGTGCTAGGAGTCAGCAGATAGCCAAAAACATTCAGTACTTC.